The following is a T cell receptor beta chain sequence with its context. Its antigen is not known. The data stem from a study of cytomegalovirus exposure and HLA in healthy donors. Regarding the study as a whole: Sequencing likely generated an artifact that appeared as a cluster of highly shared sequence variants. The majority of CMV-associated TCR beta chains were reported as apparently HLA-restricted in a later analysis. A link between a missense DCLRE1C variant and TCR beta V- and J-gene trimming emerged from a later analysis.

Though probably carrying unrecorded immune exposures, donors were nominally healthy at sampling. 60 Vbeta and 13 Jbeta primers were used in PCR. The data were produced by immunoSEQ multiplex PCR, yet TCRdb's version contains in-frame clones alone and is incomplete. The table lists fewer than 55,000 clones, roughly 72% of them singletons. The germline V and J ends were trimmed by 0 bases and 2 bases, with 11 bases remaining between them. Looked up from germline, CDR1 is SGHTA and CDR2 is FQGNSA. The CDR3 is made up of 15 amino acids. Source material: PBMCs. The TCR originated in a woman aged 45 to 65 in good health and CMV-seropositive. The rearrangement joins TRBV7-2 to TRBJ2-7; a possible D gene is TRBD1 (7 bases). As DNA, the CDR3 is TGTGCCAGCAGCTTAGCTCCAGGGGGGACCTACGAGCAGTACTTC. Translated, it gives CASSLAPGGTYEQYF.